This entry lists 25 T cell receptor beta chains sequenced from one sample in a study of CD8+ T cells in alopecia areata. The treatment denotes: oral pan-JAK inhibitor, 5-10 mg twice daily. It was cDNA, reverse transcribed from extracted RNA, that served as the sequencing template. Produced via immunoSEQ multiplex PCR; TCRdb's table is partial and in-frame only. This table has roughly 170,000 clones, roughly 64% appearing once. The sample in question was CD8+ T cells sorted from blood, obtained at week 24, from a patient treated with tofacitinib. The receptors originated from a human donor with alopecia areata.

The chain is built from TRBV11-3 and TRBJ2-1, with D unresolved. The CDR3 is 14 residues long. Trimming stripped 4 bases from V and 3 bases from J, with 10 bases between. Germline V lookup: CDR1 SGHNT, CDR2 YENEEA. CDR3 residues: CASSSRTSYNEQFF. Here the CDR3 DNA reads TGTGCCAGCAGCTCCCGGACCAGCTACAATGAGCAGTTCTTC.

DNA for the CDR3: TGTGCCAGCAGCTTCGGGGCCATCTGGGAGACCCAGTACTTC. Translated: CASSFGAIWETQYF. V usage is TRBV5-6 and J usage is TRBJ2-5; tentatively, D is TRBD1 or TRBD2 (5 bases each). The V end was cut by 2 bases, the J end by 5 bases, with 13 bases between. Germline V gene lookup returns CDR1 SGHDT and CDR2 YYEEEE. CDR3 length: 14 residues. Looking up the rest from reference TRBV5-6 and TRBJ2-5 gives the full variable domain: DAGVTQSPTHLIKTRGQQVTLRCSPKSGHDTVSWYQQALGQGPQFIFQYYEEEERQRGNFPDRFSGHQFPNYSSELNVNALLLGDSALYLCASSFGAIWETQYFGPGTRLLVL.

This clone was seen more than once but under ten times. V usage is TRBV7-9 and J usage is TRBJ1-1; tentative D call: TRBD1 (6 bases). The CDR3 extends over 15 amino acids. Germline V CDR1 and CDR2: SEHNR, FQNEAQ (reference sequence). The V gene lost 1 base and the J gene lost 0 bases, with 9 bases spanning the gap. CDR3 coding DNA: TGTGCCAGCAGCTTAGAGAGGGGGGTGAACACTGAAGCTTTCTTT. Protein: CASSLERGVNTEAFF.

This chain joins TRBV29-1 and TRBJ1-2; 7 nucleotides match TRBD1. Germline lookup yields CDR1 SQVTM and CDR2 ANQGSEA. This CDR3 has 13 amino acids. V lost 6 bases and J lost 2; bases outside the gene matches: 6. The CDR3 DNA reads as TGCAGCGTGCCGGGACAGCTAAACTATGGCTACACCTTC. It specifies CSVPGQLNYGYTF.

This chain uses TRBV14 with TRBJ2-2, with 7 bases aligning to TRBD2. The CDR3 sequence is 17 residues long. V shed 4 bases, J shed 6 bases, and the junction held 14 bases outside the gene matches. Germline lookup yields CDR1 SGHDN and CDR2 FVKESK. The CDR3 is CASSPKLGTSAAGELFF. CDR3 DNA sequence: TGTGCCAGCAGCCCTAAACTCGGCACTAGCGCGGCCGGGGAGCTGTTTTTT.

The J gene is TRBJ2-3, the V gene TRBV29-1; 12 bases align to TRBD2. CDR1 and CDR2 (germline): SQVTM, ANQGSEA. V lost 5 bases and J lost 2; bases outside the gene matches: 2. This CDR3 comprises 14 residues. CDR3 coding DNA: TGCAGCGTTTGGACTAGCGGGGACACAGATACGCAGTATTTT. Protein product: CSVWTSGDTDTQYF.

This sequence joins TRBV25-1 and TRBJ2-7; 10 bases fit TRBD1. The CDR3 contains 15 residues. From germline, CDR1 is MGHDK and CDR2 SYGVNS. Trimming removed 3 bases from V and 3 bases from J; junction bases left unmatched: 5. DNA for the CDR3: TGTGCCAGCAGTGACCAGGGACAGGGGCGCTACGAGCAGTACTTC. Translated, it gives CASSDQGQGRYEQYF.

This chain joins TRBV27 and TRBJ2-5; 8 bases agree with TRBD2. CDR1 and CDR2 (germline): MNHEY, SMNVEV (reference sequence). V gave up 5 bases and J gave up 3 bases; unmatched junction bases: 11. This CDR3 has 16 amino acids. In DNA, the CDR3 is TGTGCCAGCAGTCCCCCTAACGGGGGGGCCGAAGAGACCCAGTACTTC. This translates into CASSPPNGGAEETQYF.

V is TRBV6-6 and J is TRBJ2-7; no reliable D call. Germline V gene lookup returns CDR1 MNHNY and CDR2 SVGAGI (reference sequence). CDR3 length equals 14 residues. The V end was cut by 0 bases, the J end by 3 bases, with 9 bases between. The chain's CDR3 is CASSYSGLVYEQYF. CDR3 nucleotides: TGTGCCAGCAGTTACTCTGGGCTAGTCTACGAGCAGTACTTC.

The CDR3 spells CASMGGADGYTF. CDR3 sequence (DNA): TGTGCCAGCATGGGGGGAGCTGATGGCTACACCTTC. V is TRBV6-6 and J is TRBJ1-2, with a tentative D call TRBD1 (5 bases). V lost 7 bases and J lost 6, with 12 bases in between. Germline assignment: CDR1 MNHNY and CDR2 SVGAGI (reference sequence). This CDR3 has 12 amino acids.

This clone was detected a few times. The chain couples TRBV4-1 to TRBJ1-5; possibly TRBD1 for D (5 bases). V shed 1 base and J shed 3 bases, with 19 bases lying between them. The germline CDR1 and CDR2 sequences are MGHRA and YSYEKL. CDR3 length: 18 amino acids. For the CDR3, the DNA is TGCGCCAGCAGCCAAGTCCAGAGGGGACCATATAACAATCAGCCCCAGCATTTT. It translates to CASSQVQRGPYNNQPQHF.

The V and J genes are TRBV21-1 and TRBJ2-7; TRBD2 reflects the table's D call only, with no check against the DNA. TRBV21-1 constitutes a pseudogene. The CDR3 is made up of 18 amino acids. The CDR3 region is CASSDRRGIPKGLVEQYF. CDR3 coding DNA: TGTGCCAGCAGTGATCGACGAGGGATACCAAAGGGCCTGGTCGAGCAGTACTTC.

This clone was observed a handful of times. The V and J genes are TRBV2 and TRBJ2-3; D ambiguous. The CDR3 contains 12 residues. The V end lost 3 bases, the J end lost 6 bases, and 7 bases lay between the germline ends. Germline CDR1 SNHLY, CDR2 FYNNEI. In DNA form, the CDR3 reads TGTGCCAGCAGTGATGGAAGGGATACGCAGTATTTT. Its translation is CASSDGRDTQYF.

The genes are TRBV27 and TRBJ2-5; TRBD2 matches 8 bases. The CDR3 runs 12 residues. CDR1 MNHEY and CDR2 SMNVEV come from the germline V gene (reference sequence). V was clipped by 6 bases and J by 9 bases; unmatched bases: 6. The CDR3 reads CASSSGGLAQYF. The CDR3 nucleotides read TGTGCCAGCAGCAGCGGGGGATTAGCCCAGTACTTC.

This rearrangement joins TRBV7-9 to TRBJ2-1, with 8 positions matching TRBD2. This CDR3 comprises 13 residues. V was pared by 5 bases and J by 12 bases, with 9 bases of the junction left unmatched. Germline V gives CDR1 SEHNR, CDR2 FQNEAQ (reference sequence). The DNA of the CDR3 is TGTGCCAGCAGCAAGAGACGGGGGGGCGGGCAGTTCTTC. This translates into CASSKRRGGGQFF.

The chain is built from TRBV25-1 and TRBJ2-5; the match to TRBD1 covers 7 bases. The CDR3 runs 15 residues. The germline V gene has CDR1 MGHDK and CDR2 SYGVNS. Trimming at V came to 5 bases and at J to 0 bases, leaving 6 bases not matched to a gene. The CDR3 loop is CASSRDREYQETQYF. DNA of the CDR3: TGTGCCAGCAGTCGGGACAGAGAGTACCAAGAGACCCAGTACTTC.

The chain has TRBV2 and TRBJ1-6, with 7 nucleotides matching TRBD1. The trim removed 3 bases at V and 9 bases at J, leaving 5 bases unmatched. Per germline, CDR1 SNHLY and CDR2 FYNNEI. This CDR3 has 14 amino acids. Here the CDR3 DNA reads TGTGCCAGCAGTGATAACAGGGGCGGTTCACCCCTCCACTTT. Translated, it gives CASSDNRGGSPLHF. The full variable domain, with the rest looked up from reference TRBV2 and TRBJ1-6, is EPEVTQTPSHQVTQMGQEVILRCVPISNHLYFYWYRQILGQKVEFLVSFYNNEISEKSEIFDDQFSVERPDGSNFTLKIRSTKLEDSAMYFCASSDNRGGSPLHFGNGTRLTVT.

V and J are TRBV7-9 and TRBJ2-2, with 11 positions matching TRBD2. V trimming: 3 bases; J trimming: 5 bases; junction bases outside the gene matches: 5. Looked up from germline, CDR1 is SEHNR and CDR2 is FQNEAQ (reference sequence). The CDR3 covers 16 residues. This CDR3 is CASSFASGGRTGELFF. The CDR3 nucleotides read TGTGCCAGCAGCTTCGCTAGCGGGGGGCGAACCGGGGAGCTGTTTTTT.

The V and J genes are TRBV11-2 and TRBJ1-6; 11 nucleotides agree with TRBD1. V was pared by 4 bases and J by 4 bases, with 3 bases of the junction left unmatched. The CDR3 is made up of 16 amino acids. The germline CDR1 and CDR2 sequences are SGHAT and FQNNGV. Here the CDR3 DNA reads TGTGCCAGCAGCTCCCGGGACAGGGGGTATAATTCACCCCTCCACTTT. Translating it yields CASSSRDRGYNSPLHF.

The chain employs TRBV27 and TRBJ1-5; 11 positions match TRBD1. Germline lookup yields CDR1 MNHEY and CDR2 SMNVEV (reference sequence). The CDR3 has 18 residues. The trim removed 5 bases at V and 0 bases at J, leaving 9 bases unmatched. The CDR3 spells CASSTGQGGTYSNQPQHF. The CDR3 bases are TGTGCCAGCAGTACGGGACAGGGGGGGACCTATAGCAATCAGCCCCAGCATTTT.

This clone was counted between two and nine times. CDR3 amino acids: CASSYSGGPYEQYF. Here the CDR3 DNA reads TGTGCCAGCAGTTACTCGGGGGGACCCTACGAGCAGTACTTC. V usage is TRBV6-5 and J usage is TRBJ2-7; a weak D match, TRBD2 (6 bases). This CDR3 is 14 amino acids long. V lost 0 bases, J lost 2 bases, and 8 bases lay in between. Germline CDR1 MNHEY, CDR2 SVGAGI.

This clone was recorded once. V is TRBV6-6 and J is TRBJ2-7, with 9 bases aligning to TRBD1. V lost 6 bases to trimming and J lost 5 bases; unmatched junction nucleotides: 8. The CDR3 loop spans 14 amino acids. Germline V lookup: CDR1 MNHNY, CDR2 SVGAGI (reference sequence). In nucleotides, the CDR3 is TGTGCCAGCAGGGTGGGACAGGGATGGGACGAGCAGTACTTC. It translates to CASRVGQGWDEQYF.

This clone was seen a handful of times. The chain recombines TRBV5-1 with TRBJ2-1; D is undetermined. Trimming stripped 1 base from V and 9 bases from J, with 8 bases between. In germline, CDR1 is SGHRS, CDR2 YFSETQ. The CDR3 is 12 residues long. CDR3 DNA: TGCGCCAGCAGCTTGTTAGGTGTTGAGCAGTTCTTC. This codes for CASSLLGVEQFF.

This clone came up once. V and J are TRBV4-1 and TRBJ1-6; D unresolved. Germline-derived CDR1 and CDR2 are MGHRA and YSYEKL. Between the trimmed V and J ends, which lost 1 base and 7 bases, there was a span of 17 bases. This CDR3 region has 17 residues. The CDR3: CASSQVHLGNRNSPLHF. Here the CDR3 DNA reads TGCGCCAGCAGCCAAGTCCATTTGGGAAATCGGAATTCACCCCTCCACTTT.

The chain joins TRBV6-6 to TRBJ1-3; perhaps TRBD1 as D (5 bases). CDR1 is MNHNY, CDR2 SVGAGI, per germline (reference sequence). V gave up 6 bases and J gave up 2 bases, with 14 bases separating them. There are 15 residues in the CDR3. CDR3 nucleotides: TGTGCCAGCAGCACCCGCGGGACGGCTGGAAACACCATATATTTT. Protein product: CASSTRGTAGNTIYF.